These T cell receptor beta chains were read from a single sample in a study of CD8 T cells in ankylosing spondylitis. TCRdb fed the 5' RACE reads into MiXCR, producing one record per CDR3 protein. The sample consists of 250,000 to 300,000 distinct CDR3 sequences, around 19% of them appearing once. The source material was blood, either unsorted or a sorted T cell fraction (not recorded which). The receptors derive from a male donor with ankylosing spondylitis or in good health (not recorded which). CDR3s include the opening cysteine and the closing phenylalanine or tryptophan.

>TRBV29-1|TRBJ1-1
CSVDLGSTEAFF
>TRBV3-1|TRBJ2-1
CASSQGYREQFF
>TRBV5-1|TRBJ2-1
CASSPSGPIGPNNEQFF
>TRBV12-3/TRBV12-4|TRBJ1-5
CARGRGESNQPQHF
>TRBV5-1|TRBJ1-5
CASSLGDNYSNQPQHF
>TRBV29-1|TRBJ2-3
CSVVGLGQGIGDTDTQYF
>TRBV3-1|TRBJ2-1
CASSPSSRVYNEQFF
>TRBV12-3/TRBV12-4|TRBJ2-2
CASRPRNTGELFF
>TRBV6-1|TRBJ1-1
CASSQHHGTEAFF
>TRBV20-1|TRBJ1-2
CSARVGGLDGYTF
>TRBV29-1|TRBJ1-5
CSVSRDSGAEPQHF
>TRBV10-3|TRBJ2-2
CAINPSEAGELFF
>TRBV2|TRBJ2-3
CATTPQPGGARDTQYF
>TRBV28|TRBJ2-3
CASSLRVSQYF
>TRBV9|TRBJ2-3
CASSGWTSGASTDTQYF
>TRBV6-1|TRBJ1-1
CASSEQGDTEAFF
>TRBV5-1|TRBJ1-3
CASSGGQTSGNTIYF
>TRBV20-1|TRBJ2-4
CSARRTGDQGIQYF
>TRBV7-3|TRBJ2-1
CASSLSGQGAYNEQFF
>TRBV15|TRBJ2-1
CATSGVGGEQFF
>TRBV20-1|TRBJ1-3
CSARGWDRGFSGNTIYF
>TRBV5-4|TRBJ2-4
CASSLGRGKNIQYF
>TRBV5-1|TRBJ2-1
CASSLGGSAGLHNEQFF
>TRBV7-8|TRBJ2-1
CASSSVIGGGSSYNEQFF
>TRBV29-1|TRBJ2-2
CSVDAPSGRGTGELFF
>TRBV5-1|TRBJ2-1
CASSLSSYNEQFF
>TRBV6-5|TRBJ2-5
CASSYSQGLETQYF
>TRBV11-2|TRBJ2-5
CASSLGADMYQETQYF
>TRBV4-1|TRBJ1-4
CASSQDLGNEKLFF
>TRBV5-1|TRBJ1-4
CASSLWTGDEKLFF